The rows below give T cell receptor beta chains drawn from one sample of a study of blood T cell repertoires in COVID-19. The protocol was immunoSEQ multiplex PCR, while the TCRdb copy is restricted to in-frame clones and leaves out a portion. The top ten hold about 8.9% of the sample, which has under 20,000 clones, roughly 80% seen once. The material sequenced was peripheral blood. The receptor source for this set is a human donor in a cohort sampled during active COVID-19. Each CDR3 is given with its conserved first and last residue. D genes are given only for firm matches. The listing skips clone size in some rows; elsewhere it reads once, few, many or a size class.

v_gene	abundance	d_gene	j_gene	CDR3aa	CDR3nt
TRBV5-4	-	TRBD1	TRBJ1-1	CASSRAGTVNTEAFF	TGTGCCAGCAGCCGGGCCGGGACAGTGAACACTGAAGCTTTCTTT
TRBV19	few	-	TRBJ1-3	CASSLRTGNTIYF	TGTGCCAGTAGTCTGAGGACTGGAAACACCATATATTTT
TRBV19	once	-	TRBJ1-1	CASSANRENTEAFF	TGTGCCAGTAGTGCAAACAGGGAGAACACTGAAGCTTTCTTT
TRBV10-3	once	TRBD2	TRBJ2-1	CAISESGTSGRSSYNEQFF	TGTGCCATCAGTGAGTCGGGGACTAGCGGGAGGAGCTCCTACAATGAGCAGTTCTTC
TRBV25-1	medium-sized	-	TRBJ1-6	CASSPGQGFGSPLHF	TGTGCCAGCAGCCCTGGACAAGGGTTTGGATCACCCCTCCACTTT
TRBV28	-	-	TRBJ2-7	CASSSGPLYEQYF	TGTGCCAGCAGTTCAGGCCCCCTCTACGAGCAGTACTTC
TRBV30	once	-	TRBJ1-1	CAWTPSGWGTEAFF	TGTGCCTGGACCCCCTCAGGGTGGGGCACTGAAGCTTTCTTT
TRBV5-6	-	TRBD2	TRBJ2-1	CASSLVRAGGSHEQFF	TGTGCCAGCAGCTTGGTACGAGCGGGAGGGTCCCATGAGCAGTTCTTC
TRBV6-2/TRBV6-3	-	TRBD2	TRBJ2-3	CASSGGARTDTQYF	TGTGCCAGCAGCGGGGGGGCACGCACAGATACGCAGTATTTT
TRBV10-1	-	TRBD2	TRBJ2-2	CASRPEGRVDTGELFF	TGCGCCAGCAGGCCCGAGGGGAGGGTGGACACCGGGGAGCTGTTTTTT
TRBV2	-	TRBD1	TRBJ1-2	CASIDDRVNYGYTF	TGTGCCAGCATTGATGACAGGGTTAACTATGGCTACACCTTC
TRBV9	-	TRBD1	TRBJ2-3	CASSERTGGTDTQYF	TGTGCCAGCAGCGAGAGGACAGGGGGCACAGATACGCAGTATTTT
TRBV6-2/TRBV6-3	-	-	TRBJ2-1	CASSYSGDTTTYNEQFF	TGTGCCAGCAGTTACTCAGGGGACACAACTACCTACAATGAGCAGTTCTTC
TRBV6-5	-	TRBD1	TRBJ1-2	CAAKKGGFYGYTF	TGTGCCGCGAAGAAAGGGGGCTTCTATGGCTACACCTTC
TRBV7-2	-	-	TRBJ2-3	CASSPHADTQYF	TGTGCCAGCAGCCCACATGCAGATACGCAGTATTTT
TRBV3-1/TRBV3-2	-	TRBD2	TRBJ2-5	CASSQPIAGYQETQYF	TGTGCCAGCAGCCAACCCATAGCGGGGTATCAAGAGACCCAGTACTTC
TRBV7-3	-	TRBD1	TRBJ2-2	CASSLHTGTANTGELFF	TGTGCCAGCAGCTTACATACCGGGACAGCGAACACCGGGGAGCTGTTTTTT
TRBV4-2	-	TRBD1	TRBJ1-2	CASSQDTPGQHRPYGYTF	TGTGCCAGCAGCCAAGATACTCCGGGACAGCACAGGCCCTATGGCTACACCTTC
TRBV20-1	once	-	TRBJ1-2	CSASRPRQRNYGYTF	TGCAGTGCTAGTCGGCCTCGACAGCGAAACTATGGCTACACCTTC
TRBV12-5	once	TRBD2	TRBJ2-1	CASGLVRLAGDRYNEQFF	TGTGCTAGTGGTTTGGTACGGCTAGCGGGAGATCGATACAATGAGCAGTTCTTC
TRBV4-3	-	-	TRBJ1-4	CASSQGTGEKLFF	TGCGCCAGCAGCCAGGGGACTGGTGAAAAACTGTTTTTT
TRBV4-1	-	-	TRBJ1-2	CASSAGNPNGYTF	TGCGCCAGCAGCGCAGGGAACCCTAATGGCTACACCTTC
TRBV7-2	once	TRBD2	TRBJ2-1	CASSPGGAGDPANEQFF	TGTGCCAGCAGCCCCGGGGGGGCGGGGGATCCCGCCAATGAGCAGTTCTTC
TRBV19	-	TRBD1	TRBJ1-4	CASSTGQGIEKLFF	TGTGCCAGTAGTACTGGACAGGGGATAGAAAAACTGTTTTTT
TRBV19	-	-	TRBJ1-2	CASSIAPGGGGYTF	TGTGCCAGTAGTATAGCCCCCGGGGGTGGTGGCTACACCTTC
TRBV5-1	-	-	TRBJ2-5	CASSPETQYQETQYF	TGCGCCAGCAGCCCAGAAACCCAGTACCAAGAGACCCAGTACTTC
TRBV4-1	-	TRBD1	TRBJ2-7	CASSQEQGAYEQYF	TGCGCCAGCAGCCAAGAGCAGGGGGCTTACGAGCAGTACTTC
TRBV27	few	TRBD1	TRBJ1-4	CASSHGQGNEKLFF	TGTGCCAGCAGCCACGGACAGGGGAATGAAAAACTGTTTTTT